This entry describes one TCR beta chain. What it binds is unknown. The data are from a study of shared clonotypes between healthy human individuals. Findings of the study overall: Having only a few donors restricted how much genetic and exposure-history diversity was captured. Compared with clonotypes that all four donors shared, non-shared clonotypes had lower generation probabilities.

The repertoire was sequenced with immunoSEQ multiplex PCR; TCRdb's copy has only in-frame clones and lacks some. The repertoire holds about 2.4 million clones, roughly 92% seen once, with under 0.15% in the top ten. The origin of this receptor is a man in his late teens or twenties in good health. The sample consisted of naive CD4+ T cells sorted from blood. The subset here: CD45RA+ positively selected.

CDR3: CASSLDLGLAETQYF. Written as DNA, the CDR3 is TGTGCCAGCAGCTTAGATCTGGGGCTAGCAGAGACCCAGTACTTC. The V call is TRBV11-2, the J call TRBJ2-5; possibly TRBD1 or TRBD2 for D (5 bases each). Germline assignment: CDR1 SGHAT and CDR2 FQNNGV. Between the trimmed V and J ends, which lost 0 bases and 4 bases, there was a span of 12 bases. The CDR3 runs to 15 residues.